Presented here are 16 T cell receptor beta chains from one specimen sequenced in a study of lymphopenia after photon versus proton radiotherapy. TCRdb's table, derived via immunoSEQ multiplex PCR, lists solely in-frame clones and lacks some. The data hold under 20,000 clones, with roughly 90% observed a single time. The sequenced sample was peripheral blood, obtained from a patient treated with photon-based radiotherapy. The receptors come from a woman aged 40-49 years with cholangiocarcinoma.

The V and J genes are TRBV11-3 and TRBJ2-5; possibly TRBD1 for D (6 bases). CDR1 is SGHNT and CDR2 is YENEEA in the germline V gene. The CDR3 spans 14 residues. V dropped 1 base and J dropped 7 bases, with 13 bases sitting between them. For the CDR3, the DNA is TGTGCCAGCAGCTTAGTCTCAGGGGATGGGACCCAGTACTTC. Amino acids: CASSLVSGDGTQYF.

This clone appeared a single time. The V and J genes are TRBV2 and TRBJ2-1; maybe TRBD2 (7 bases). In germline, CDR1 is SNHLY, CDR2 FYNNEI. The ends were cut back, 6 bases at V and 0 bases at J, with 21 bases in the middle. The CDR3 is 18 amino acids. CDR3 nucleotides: TGTGCCAGCAGGTCAGCTCCGGGGGGCGGGAGCTCCTACAATGAGCAGTTCTTC. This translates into CASRSAPGGGSSYNEQFF.

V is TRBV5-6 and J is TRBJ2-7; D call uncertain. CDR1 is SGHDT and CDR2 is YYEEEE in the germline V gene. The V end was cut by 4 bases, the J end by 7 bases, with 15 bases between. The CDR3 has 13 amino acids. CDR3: CASSADLSREQYF. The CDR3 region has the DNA TGTGCCAGCAGCGCGGACCTGTCACGGGAGCAGTACTTC.

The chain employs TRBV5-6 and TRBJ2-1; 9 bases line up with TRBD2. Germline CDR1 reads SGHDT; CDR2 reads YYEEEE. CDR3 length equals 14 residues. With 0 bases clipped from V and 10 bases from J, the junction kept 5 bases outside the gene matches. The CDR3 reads CASSLGLAEGEQFF. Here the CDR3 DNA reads TGTGCCAGCAGCTTGGGACTAGCGGAGGGGGAGCAGTTCTTC. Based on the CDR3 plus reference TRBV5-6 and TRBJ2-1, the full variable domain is DAGVTQSPTHLIKTRGQQVTLRCSPKSGHDTVSWYQQALGQGPQFIFQYYEEEERQRGNFPDRFSGHQFPNYSSELNVNALLLGDSALYLCASSLGLAEGEQFFGPGTRLTVL.

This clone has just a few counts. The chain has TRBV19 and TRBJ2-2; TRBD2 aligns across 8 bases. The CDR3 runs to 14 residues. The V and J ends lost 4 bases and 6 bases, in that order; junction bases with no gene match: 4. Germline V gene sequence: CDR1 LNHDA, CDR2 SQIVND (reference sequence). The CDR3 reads CASSTWTSSGELFF. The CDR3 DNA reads TGTGCCAGTAGTACTTGGACTAGCTCCGGGGAGCTGTTTTTT. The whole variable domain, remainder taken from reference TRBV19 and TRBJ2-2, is DGGITQSPKYLFRKEGQNVTLSCEQNLNHDAMYWYRQDPGQGLRLIYYSQIVNDFQKGDIAEGYSVSREKKESFPLTVTSAQKNPTAFYLCASSTWTSSGELFFGEGSRLTVL.

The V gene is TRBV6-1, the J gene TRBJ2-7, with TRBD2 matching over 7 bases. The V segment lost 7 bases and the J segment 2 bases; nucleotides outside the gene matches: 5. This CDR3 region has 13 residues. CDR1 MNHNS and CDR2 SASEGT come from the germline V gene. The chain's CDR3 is CASTREGPYEQYF. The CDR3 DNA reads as TGTGCCAGCACCAGGGAGGGCCCCTACGAGCAGTACTTC.

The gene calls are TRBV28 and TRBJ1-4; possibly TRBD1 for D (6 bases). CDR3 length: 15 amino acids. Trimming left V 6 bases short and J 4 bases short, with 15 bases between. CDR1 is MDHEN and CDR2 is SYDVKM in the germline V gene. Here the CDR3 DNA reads TGTGCCAGCAGCATAATGACAGGCTTTAATGAAAAACTGTTTTTT. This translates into CASSIMTGFNEKLFF.

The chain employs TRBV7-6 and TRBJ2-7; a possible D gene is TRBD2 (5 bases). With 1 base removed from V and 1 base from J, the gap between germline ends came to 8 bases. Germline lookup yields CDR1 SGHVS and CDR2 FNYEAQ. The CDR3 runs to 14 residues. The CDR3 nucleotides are TGTGCCAGCAGCTTAGGGACGGGATCCTACGAGCAGTACTTC. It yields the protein CASSLGTGSYEQYF.

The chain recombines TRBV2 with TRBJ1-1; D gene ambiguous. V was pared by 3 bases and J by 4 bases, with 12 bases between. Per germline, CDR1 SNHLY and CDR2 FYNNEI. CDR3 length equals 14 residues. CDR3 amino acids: CASSDDAASTEAFF. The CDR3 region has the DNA TGTGCCAGCAGTGACGACGCTGCGAGCACTGAAGCTTTCTTT. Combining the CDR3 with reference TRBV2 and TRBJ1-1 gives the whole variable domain EPEVTQTPSHQVTQMGQEVILRCVPISNHLYFYWYRQILGQKVEFLVSFYNNEISEKSEIFDDQFSVERPDGSNFTLKIRSTKLEDSAMYFCASSDDAASTEAFFGQGTRLTVV.

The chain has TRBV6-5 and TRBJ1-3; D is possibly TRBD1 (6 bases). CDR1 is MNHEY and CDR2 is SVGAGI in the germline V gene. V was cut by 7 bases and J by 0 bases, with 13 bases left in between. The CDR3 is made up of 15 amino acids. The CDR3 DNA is TGTGCCAGCACCCCCGGGGACAACTCTGGAAACACCATATATTTT. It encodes CASTPGDNSGNTIYF.

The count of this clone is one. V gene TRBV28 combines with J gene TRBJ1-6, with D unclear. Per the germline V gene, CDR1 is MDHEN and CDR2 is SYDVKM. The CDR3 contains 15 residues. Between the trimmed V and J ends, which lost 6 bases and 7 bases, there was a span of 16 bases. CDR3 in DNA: TGTGCCAGCAGCCAGTCTGCCGGGGAGAATTCACCCCTCCACTTT. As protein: CASSQSAGENSPLHF. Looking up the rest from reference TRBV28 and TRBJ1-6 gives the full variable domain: DVKVTQSSRYLVKRTGEKVFLECVQDMDHENMFWYRQDPGLGLRLIYFSYDVKMKEKGDIPEGYSVSREKKERFSLILESASTNQTSMYLCASSQSAGENSPLHFGNGTRLTVT.

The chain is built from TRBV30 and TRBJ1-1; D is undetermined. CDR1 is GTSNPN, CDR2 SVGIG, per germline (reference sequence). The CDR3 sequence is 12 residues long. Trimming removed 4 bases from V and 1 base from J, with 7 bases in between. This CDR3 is CAWIDENTEAFF. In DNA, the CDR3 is TGTGCCTGGATTGATGAGAACACTGAAGCTTTCTTT. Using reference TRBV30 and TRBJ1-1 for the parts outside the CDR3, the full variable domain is SQTIHQWPATLVQPVGSPLSLECTVEGTSNPNLYWYRQAAGRGLQLLFYSVGIGQISSEVPQNLSASRPQDRQFILSSKKLLLSDSGFYLCAWIDENTEAFFGQGTRLTVV.

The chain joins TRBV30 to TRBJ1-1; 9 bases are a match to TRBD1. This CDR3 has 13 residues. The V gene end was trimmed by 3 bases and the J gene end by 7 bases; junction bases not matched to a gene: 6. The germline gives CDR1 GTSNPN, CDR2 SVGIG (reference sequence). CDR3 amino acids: CAWSTGGYVEAFF. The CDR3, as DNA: TGTGCCTGGAGCACAGGGGGCTATGTTGAAGCTTTCTTT.

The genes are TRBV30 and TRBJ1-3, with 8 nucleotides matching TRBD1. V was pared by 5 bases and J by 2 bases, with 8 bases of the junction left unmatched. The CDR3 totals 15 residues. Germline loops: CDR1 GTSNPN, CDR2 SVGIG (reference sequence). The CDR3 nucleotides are TGTGCCTGGCACAGGGGGTCGAGTCCTGGAAACACCATATATTTT. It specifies CAWHRGSSPGNTIYF.

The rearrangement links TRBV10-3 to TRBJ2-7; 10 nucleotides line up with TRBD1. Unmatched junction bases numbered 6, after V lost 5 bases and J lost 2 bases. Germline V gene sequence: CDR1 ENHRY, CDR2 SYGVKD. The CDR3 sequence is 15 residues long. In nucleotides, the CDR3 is TGTGCCATCAGTCCCGGGACAGGGGTCCCCTACGAGCAGTACTTC. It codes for CAISPGTGVPYEQYF.

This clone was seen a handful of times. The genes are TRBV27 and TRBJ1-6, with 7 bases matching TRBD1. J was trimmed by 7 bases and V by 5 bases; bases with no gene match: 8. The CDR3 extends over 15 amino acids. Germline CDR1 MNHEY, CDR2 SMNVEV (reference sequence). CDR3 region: CASSIRDSKNSPLHF. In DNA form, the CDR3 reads TGTGCCAGCAGTATCCGGGACAGCAAGAATTCACCCCTCCACTTT.